These T cell receptor beta chains were read from a single sample in a study of T cells in Graves' hyperthyroidism and ophthalmopathy. TCRdb recomputed calls from the multiplex PCR reads with MiXCR, one row per CDR3 protein. The data hold roughly 420,000 distinct CDR3 sequences, with approximately 14% observed a single time. Material for sequencing was blood. Receptors were obtained from a woman under 30 with Graves' hyperthyroidism. Both conserved end residues are part of each CDR3. D genes are given only for firm matches. Size is stated for part of the rows, as once, few or many counts, or as a class when the clone is expanded.

D gene,J gene,V gene,clone size,CDR3 protein,CDR3 DNA
.,TRBJ2-3,TRBV30,few,CAWASSDTQYF,TGTGCCTGGGCTAGTTCAGATACGCAGTATTTT
.,TRBJ1-1,TRBV29-1,many,CSLRYGANTEAFF,TGCAGCTTACGCTATGGGGCGAACACTGAAGCTTTCTTT
.,TRBJ1-1,TRBV13,.,CASQWGNTEAFF,TGTGCCTCACAATGGGGGAACACTGAAGCTTTCTTT
.,TRBJ2-7,TRBV9,.,CASSVEASHSYEQYF,TGTGCCAGCAGCGTAGAGGCTAGCCACTCCTACGAGCAGTACTTC
TRBD1,TRBJ1-4,TRBV15,many,CATKTGTATKDKNEKLFF,TGTGCCACAAAGACCGGGACAGCCACCAAAGATAAAAATGAAAAACTGTTTTTT
TRBD2,TRBJ2-1,TRBV7-6,many,CASSLEAAGDEQFF,TGTGCCAGCAGCTTAGAAGCAGCGGGAGATGAGCAGTTCTTC
TRBD2,TRBJ2-3,TRBV20-1,many,CSAGGLAADTQYF,TGCAGTGCAGGGGGACTAGCGGCAGATACGCAGTATTTT
.,TRBJ1-5,TRBV7-2,.,CASSLGQVPNQPQHF,TGTGCCAGCAGCTTAGGGCAGGTTCCAAATCAGCCCCAGCATTTT
.,TRBJ2-7,TRBV2,many,CASSVQADYEQYF,TGTGCCAGCAGTGTACAGGCAGATTACGAGCAGTACTTC
TRBD2,TRBJ2-2,TRBV6-2/TRBV6-3,few,CASRGGGDETGELFF,TGTGCCAGCAGGGGGGGGGGAGATGAAACCGGGGAGCTGTTTTTT
TRBD2,TRBJ2-3,TRBV4-1,few,CASSQGTSDTDTQYF,TGCGCCAGCAGCCAAGGGACTAGCGACACAGATACGCAGTATTTT
.,TRBJ1-2,TRBV20-1,few,CSAEHRAIYGYTF,TGCAGTGCCGAGCACAGGGCTATTTATGGCTACACCTTC
TRBD2,TRBJ2-5,TRBV6-1,many,CASSEQTSSGSFSETQYF,TGTGCCAGCAGTGAACAGACCTCTAGCGGGAGTTTCTCCGAGACCCAGTACTTC
.,TRBJ1-1,TRBV6-1,many,CASSEARGNTEAFF,TGTGCCAGCAGTGAAGCCAGGGGGAACACTGAAGCTTTCTTT
TRBD1,TRBJ2-5,TRBV20-1,few,CSAIAWDRVRETQYF,TGCAGTGCTATAGCCTGGGACAGGGTTAGAGAGACCCAGTACTTC
.,TRBJ1-1,TRBV28,many,CASNGGLTGAFF,TGTGCCAGCAATGGGGGGCTAACGGGAGCTTTCTTT
TRBD2,TRBJ2-3,TRBV20-1,many,CSADRRAGGPPDTQYF,TGCAGTGCCGATCGACGGGCGGGAGGCCCCCCAGATACGCAGTATTTT
TRBD2,TRBJ2-1,TRBV28,many,CASPPVRGTSGYNEQFF,TGTGCCAGCCCCCCTGTTCGCGGGACTAGCGGTTACAATGAGCAGTTCTTC
TRBD1,TRBJ1-1,TRBV18,many,CASSPGQGLTEAFF,TGTGCCAGCTCACCGGGACAGGGTTTAACTGAAGCTTTCTTT
.,TRBJ1-5,TRBV3-1,.,CASSQHVSNQPQHF,TGTGCCAGCAGCCAACACGTTAGCAATCAGCCCCAGCATTTT
TRBD1,TRBJ2-5,TRBV28,many,CASFPQTGIYGTQYF,TGTGCCAGCTTTCCCCAGACAGGGATCTACGGGACCCAGTACTTC
TRBD2,TRBJ2-1,TRBV28,many,CASTRGGDSYNEQFF,TGTGCCAGCACCCGGGGGGGGGACTCCTACAATGAGCAGTTCTTC
.,TRBJ1-5,TRBV6-1,many,CASSFLDQPQHF,TGTGCCAGCAGCTTCCTGGATCAGCCCCAGCATTTT
.,TRBJ1-1,TRBV30,few,CAWSVPDMNTEAFF,TGTGCCTGGAGTGTTCCCGATATGAACACTGAAGCTTTCTTT
TRBD2,TRBJ2-7,TRBV11-2,few,CASSLVGRSSGSLGYEQYF,TGTGCCAGCAGCTTGGTTGGTCGGTCTAGCGGGAGTCTGGGATACGAGCAGTACTTC
TRBD2,TRBJ2-7,TRBV20-1,many,CSARAGGQPSSYEQYF,TGCAGTGCTAGGGCGGGAGGGCAGCCTAGCTCCTACGAGCAGTACTTC
TRBD1,TRBJ2-7,TRBV28,many,CASSPGQAFPEQYF,TGTGCCAGCAGCCCGGGACAGGCCTTCCCCGAGCAGTACTTC
.,TRBJ2-3,TRBV7-9,many,CASSSTEGGDTQYF,TGTGCCAGCAGCTCGACTGAAGGTGGGGATACGCAGTATTTT
.,TRBJ2-7,TRBV7-8,many,CASSLGSQLLISSYEQYF,TGTGCCAGCAGCTTAGGGTCCCAGCTCCTAATCAGCTCCTACGAGCAGTACTTC
TRBD1,TRBJ2-7,TRBV11-1,many,CASSLAGGQAYEQYF,TGTGCCAGCAGCTTAGCGGGGGGACAGGCCTACGAGCAGTACTTC
.,TRBJ1-1,TRBV5-6,many,CASSLWGMGEAFF,TGTGCCAGCAGCTTGTGGGGAATGGGTGAAGCTTTCTTT
TRBD1,TRBJ2-5,TRBV5-1,many,CASRMGQGFETQYF,TGCGCCAGCAGGATGGGACAGGGGTTCGAGACCCAGTACTTC
.,TRBJ2-7,TRBV6-2/TRBV6-3,many,CASSYQAHSYEQYF,TGTGCCAGCAGTTATCAGGCCCACTCCTACGAGCAGTACTTC
.,TRBJ2-7,TRBV29-1,.,CSVGQITNEQYF,TGCAGCGTTGGACAAATAACCAACGAGCAGTACTTC
.,TRBJ1-3,TRBV4-3,.,CASSQEPGSGNTIYF,TGCGCCAGCAGCCAAGAACCTGGGTCCGGAAACACCATATATTTT
.,TRBJ1-5,TRBV20-1,many,CSAREGVGQPQHF,TGCAGTGCTAGAGAGGGGGTGGGTCAGCCCCAGCATTTT
TRBD2,TRBJ2-2,TRBV5-1,.,CASSLWGGTGELFF,TGCGCCAGCAGCTTGTGGGGGGGCACCGGGGAGCTGTTTTTT
.,TRBJ2-2,TRBV5-1,.,CASSLPLQTNTGELFF,TGCGCCAGCAGCTTGCCACTACAGACGAACACCGGGGAGCTGTTTTTT
.,TRBJ1-2,TRBV30,many,CAAYTAGGYTF,TGTGCCGCCTATACCGCGGGGGGCTACACCTTC
.,TRBJ2-5,TRBV12-3/TRBV12-4,many,CASSLVRLGTKPSPETQYF,TGTGCCAGCAGTTTGGTTCGGCTAGGGACGAAACCCTCTCCAGAGACCCAGTACTTC
TRBD1,TRBJ1-2,TRBV6-1,many,CASSTRTGIGYTF,TGTGCCAGCAGCACCAGGACAGGGATTGGCTACACCTTC
.,TRBJ1-2,TRBV2,many,CASSESTWGSDYGYTF,TGTGCCAGCAGTGAATCTACCTGGGGTTCTGACTATGGCTACACCTTC
.,TRBJ2-7,TRBV7-2,many,CASSLGGLRSYEQYF,TGTGCCAGCAGCTTAGGCGGCTTGCGCTCCTACGAGCAGTACTTC
.,TRBJ1-1,TRBV20-1,many,CSAGRTGLNTEAFF,TGCAGTGCGGGACGGACGGGCCTGAACACTGAAGCTTTCTTT
.,TRBJ1-1,TRBV24-1,.,CATSDLGRQGRWAEAFF,TGTGCCACCAGTGATTTGGGAAGGCAGGGTCGGTGGGCTGAAGCTTTCTTT
.,TRBJ1-5,TRBV12-3/TRBV12-4,few,CASSLGLLVPSRDNSNQPQHF,TGTGCCAGCAGTTTAGGCCTCTTAGTCCCTTCCCGGGACAATAGCAATCAGCCCCAGCATTTT
.,TRBJ2-1,TRBV9,.,CASSVDGSRDEQFF,TGTGCCAGCAGCGTAGACGGAAGCAGGGATGAGCAGTTCTTC
TRBD2,TRBJ2-1,TRBV20-1,many,CSARATEGRSGRYNEQFF,TGCAGTGCTAGAGCCACGGAAGGACGCAGCGGGAGGTACAATGAGCAGTTCTTC
TRBD2,TRBJ2-5,TRBV24-1,many,CATSDFGGLAGHETQYF,TGTGCCACCAGTGATTTCGGCGGGCTAGCGGGACATGAGACCCAGTACTTC
.,TRBJ2-7,TRBV20-1,many,CSARDARDHEQYF,TGCAGTGCTAGAGATGCAAGGGACCACGAGCAGTACTTC
.,TRBJ1-5,TRBV7-2,.,CASSLEVQLSNQPQHF,TGTGCCAGCAGCTTAGAGGTACAACTTAGCAATCAGCCCCAGCATTTT
.,TRBJ2-1,TRBV7-3,many,CASSPDVGTEQFF,TGTGCCAGCAGCCCTGATGTGGGAACCGAGCAGTTCTTC